Presented here are 27 T cell receptor beta chains from one specimen sequenced in a study of human T cells and chemical hapten exposure. TCRdb re-derived calls from the RACE reads in MiXCR, one entry per CDR3 protein. The table has fewer than 95,000 distinct CDR3 sequences, 10% seen once. The time point was: patch test 1, 2 weeks after DPC sensitization. Specified treatment: therapeutic diphenylcyclopropenone sensitization with weekly scalp DPC. The source material was whole blood, sampled in connection with sensitization to the hapten diphenylcyclopropenone (DPC). The source is a middle-aged man with alopecia areata. Some clones in this sample may be carry-over from other donors' samples.

This clonotype was observed a few times. The genes are TRBV6-5 and TRBJ2-5; 9 bases are a match to TRBD2. This CDR3 is built from 15 residues. The V and J ends lost 4 bases and 3 bases, in that order; junction bases with no gene match: 6. Per the germline V gene, CDR1 is MNHEY and CDR2 is SVGAGI. The CDR3 DNA is TGTGCCAGCAGTTTACTGACTAGCGGAAAAGAGACCCAGTACTTC. It encodes CASSLLTSGKETQYF.

This clonotype was counted a few times. The chain has TRBV20-1 and TRBJ2-3, with D possibly matching TRBD2 (5 bases). Trimming took 0 bases from V and 2 from J, leaving 12 bases between them. The CDR3 has 15 residues. In germline, CDR1 is DFQATT, CDR2 SNEGSKA (reference sequence). The CDR3 nucleotides are TGCAGTGCTAGAGATTGGCTAGCAGTCACAGATACGCAGTATTTT. Encoded protein: CSARDWLAVTDTQYF.

The V gene is TRBV11-2, the J gene TRBJ2-1; 10 positions match TRBD2. Germline loops: CDR1 SGHAT, CDR2 FQNNGV. The length of the CDR3 is 17 residues. V shed 3 bases, J shed 12 bases, and the junction held 17 bases outside the gene matches. CDR3 coding DNA: TGTGCCAGCAGCTTTGTAGCGGGAGGTCGGGGCCCTGAAAGGCAGTTCTTC. Protein: CASSFVAGGRGPERQFF. Supplemented by reference TRBV11-2 and TRBJ2-1, the full variable domain reads EAGVAQSPRYKIIEKRQSVAFWCNPISGHATLYWYQQILGQGPKLLIQFQNNGVVDDSQLPKDRFSAERLKGVDSTLKIQPAKLEDSAVYLCASSFVAGGRGPERQFFGPGTRLTVL.

The chain carries TRBV2 and TRBJ2-3, with D unclear. The V end lost 6 bases, the J end lost 4 bases, and 11 bases lay between the germline ends. CDR3 size: 13 residues. Germline values: CDR1 SNHLY, CDR2 FYNNEI. The CDR3 here is CASRGPLADTQYF. The DNA for the CDR3 is TGTGCCAGCAGGGGTCCACTGGCAGATACGCAGTATTTT.

In this sample, this clonotype turned up a few times. This rearrangement joins TRBV10-3 to TRBJ2-2; the match to TRBD2 covers 9 bases. V trimming: 5 bases; J trimming: 0 bases; junction bases outside the gene matches: 4. CDR3 length equals 16 residues. CDR1 ENHRY and CDR2 SYGVKD come from the germline V gene. The CDR3 DNA reads as TGTGCCATCAGTCGACTAGCGGAGGCGAACACCGGGGAGCTGTTTTTT. This codes for CAISRLAEANTGELFF.

This clonotype was picked up a small number of times. This chain connects TRBV5-6 to TRBJ2-7, with TRBD1 identical over 7 bases. V was pared by 8 bases and J by 1 base, with 9 bases of the junction left unmatched. There are 14 residues in the CDR3. Germline V lookup: CDR1 SGHDT, CDR2 YYEEEE. CDR3 protein: CASTFGQESYEQYV. CDR3 sequence (DNA): TGTGCCAGTACCTTCGGACAGGAATCCTACGAGCAGTACGTC.

The chain couples TRBV6-6 to TRBJ1-5, with D perhaps TRBD1 (5 bases). V dropped 5 bases and J dropped 2 bases, with 28 bases sitting between them. Germline CDR1 reads MNHNY; CDR2 reads SVGAGI (reference sequence). The CDR3 loop spans 20 amino acids. For the CDR3, the DNA is TGTGCCAGCAGTGAACCTTATCCGGGACCCATGGATCGGGGCAATCAGCCCCAGCATTTT. Translation: CASSEPYPGPMDRGNQPQHF.

This clonotype was seen many times. This chain connects TRBV5-1 to TRBJ1-1, with D uncertain. Trimming shortened V by 5 bases and J by 2 bases, and 13 bases separated the two germline ends. The V gene's germline CDR1 is SGHRS and CDR2 YFSETQ. This CDR3 spans 14 amino acids. The CDR3 nucleotides read TGCGCCAGCAGAATAGAAGCCCCAAACACTGAAGCTTTCTTT. Protein sequence: CASRIEAPNTEAFF.

This clonotype was found a few times. CDR3 region: CASSLERVSEQYV. For the CDR3, the DNA is TGTGCCAGCAGCTTAGAAAGGGTTAGCGAGCAGTACGTC. The rearrangement links TRBV7-2 to TRBJ2-7; D not resolved. The germline V and J ends were trimmed by 1 base and 6 bases, with 10 bases remaining between them. The CDR3 spans 13 residues. The germline gives CDR1 SGHTA, CDR2 FQGNSA.

The chain couples TRBV6-4 to TRBJ2-6; the D is unclear. CDR3 size: 14 residues. Germline loops: CDR1 MRHNA, CDR2 SNTAGT. Trimming pared 7 bases from V and 2 bases from J, leaving 9 bases between. The CDR3 reads CASTVTAGANVLTF. CDR3 nucleotides: TGTGCCAGCACCGTAACGGCTGGGGCCAACGTCCTGACTTTC.

The chain recombines TRBV7-9 with TRBJ2-7, with 14 bases that match TRBD2. V trimming: 3 bases; J trimming: 5 bases; junction bases outside the gene matches: 6. There are 16 residues in the CDR3. Germline CDR1 reads SEHNR; CDR2 reads FQNEAQ (reference sequence). CDR3 in DNA: TGTGCCAGCAGCTTGGGACTAGCGGGAGAGGGGGACGAGCAGTACTTC. Protein product: CASSLGLAGEGDEQYF.

This clonotype was seen a few times. This chain connects TRBV10-3 to TRBJ1-1; D is unresolved. V was trimmed by 10 bases and J by 2 bases, leaving 17 bases between them. This CDR3 region has 14 residues. Germline V gene sequence: CDR1 ENHRY, CDR2 SYGVKD. CDR3 DNA sequence: TGTGCCACGTCAACCCGAGGGCCCAACACTGAAGCTTTCTTT. Translating it yields CATSTRGPNTEAFF.

This clonotype was detected many times. The genes are TRBV29-1 and TRBJ2-7; D perhaps matches TRBD1 (5 bases). Trimming took off 6 bases at V and 3 bases at J, with 18 bases between the two ends. CDR1 and CDR2 (germline): SQVTM, ANQGSEA. This CDR3 has 14 residues. CDR3 protein: CSVAPGPRGYEQYF. The CDR3 DNA follows: TGCAGCGTGGCCCCCGGTCCAAGGGGCTACGAGCAGTACTTC.

The chain combines TRBV11-2 with TRBJ2-2; 12 positions match TRBD2. Trimming cost V 1 base and J 5 bases; bases outside gene matches: 2. The germline V gene has CDR1 SGHAT and CDR2 FQNNGV. The CDR3 runs 16 residues. CDR3 protein: CASSLAGLAGTGELFF. The CDR3 DNA reads TGTGCCAGCAGCTTAGCCGGACTAGCGGGGACCGGGGAGCTGTTTTTT.

This clonotype was found many times. The chain's CDR3 is CASSANTYEQYV. In nucleotides, the CDR3 is TGTGCCAGCAGTGCCAATACCTACGAGCAGTACGTC. The chain links TRBV2 to TRBJ2-7; D call uncertain. V dropped 4 bases and J dropped 2 bases, with 6 bases sitting between them. The CDR3 length is 12 residues. The germline gives CDR1 SNHLY, CDR2 FYNNEI.

This chain connects TRBV3-1 to TRBJ2-7; D gene unclear. Germline assignment: CDR1 LGHDT and CDR2 YNNKEL (reference sequence). The CDR3 spans 15 residues. Trimming pared 1 base from V and 3 bases from J, leaving 13 bases between. The CDR3 bases are TGTGCCAGCAGCCAAGGGCCCGTTGGCGTCTACGAGCAGTACGTC. Encoded protein: CASSQGPVGVYEQYV.

This clonotype was detected ten times or more. The chain combines TRBV6-2 or TRBV6-3 with TRBJ2-7; the D gene is possibly TRBD2 (6 bases). The length of the CDR3 is 13 residues. Per the germline V gene, CDR1 is MNHEY and CDR2 is SVGEGT. V lost 9 bases and J lost 0, with 12 bases in between. The CDR3 DNA follows: TGTGCCAGTAGGGACTCGAACTCCTACGAGCAGTACGTC. Protein product: CASRDSNSYEQYV.

The rearrangement uses TRBV12-3 or TRBV12-4 and TRBJ2-1, with TRBD2 as a possible D gene (6 bases). Trimming removed 7 bases at V and 7 bases at J, with 23 bases between. The CDR3 is 16 residues long. CDR3 bases: TGTGCCAGCAACGGAGAGGGACTGGACGTAGAAAATGAGCAGTTCTTC. Translation gives CASNGEGLDVENEQFF.

The gene calls are TRBV6-5 and TRBJ2-3; D is undetermined. Trimming removed 5 bases at V and 6 bases at J, with 15 bases between. There are 14 residues in the CDR3. Germline-derived CDR1 and CDR2 are MNHEY and SVGAGI. The CDR3 coding sequence is TGTGCCAGCAGTCTATCGACTCCGCCCGATACGCAGTATTTT. As protein: CASSLSTPPDTQYF.

This clonotype was counted a few times. The V and J genes are TRBV7-2 and TRBJ2-7; maybe TRBD1 (5 bases). V was cut by 1 base and J by 3 bases, with 13 bases left in between. Germline CDR1 reads SGHTA; CDR2 reads FQGNSA. The CDR3 contains 15 residues. The CDR3 DNA sequence: TGTGCCAGCAGCTTAGTAGGGGCGACAGTCTACGAGCAGTACTTC. Amino acids: CASSLVGATVYEQYF.

This clonotype has a handful of counts. The chain recombines TRBV29-1 with TRBJ2-3; tentatively, D is TRBD2 (7 bases). CDR3 length: 13 residues. The germline V gene encodes CDR1 SQVTM and CDR2 ANQGSEA. V was pared by 6 bases and J by 3 bases, with 13 bases between. CDR3 amino acids: CSVLQGGTDTQYF. CDR3 sequence (DNA): TGCAGCGTGTTACAGGGAGGGACAGATACGCAGTATTTT.

The chain joins TRBV11-3 to TRBJ2-2; a weak D match, TRBD2 (5 bases). The germline gives CDR1 SGHNT, CDR2 YENEEA. There are 15 residues in the CDR3. The ends were cut back, 4 bases at V and 4 bases at J, with 13 bases in the middle. The CDR3 sequence: CASSSQTSPTGELFF. In DNA, the CDR3 is TGTGCCAGCAGCTCCCAAACTAGTCCCACCGGGGAGCTGTTTTTT.

This clonotype showed up just a few times. CDR3 DNA sequence: TGTGCCAGCAGGCTAGCGGGAGGGCCGAATGAGCAGTTCTTC. This gives the protein CASRLAGGPNEQFF. V is TRBV6-2 or TRBV6-3 and J is TRBJ2-1; 12 bases are shared with TRBD2. The CDR3 sequence is 14 residues long. The V gene's germline CDR1 is MNHEY and CDR2 SVGEGT. Unmatched junction bases numbered 4, after V lost 6 bases and J lost 7 bases.

This clonotype was seen ten or more times. The chain recombines TRBV24-1 with TRBJ2-2; D may be TRBD1 or TRBD2 (5 bases each). Germline CDR1 KGHDR, CDR2 SFDVKD. Trimming took off 3 bases at V and 0 bases at J, with 13 bases between the two ends. The CDR3 runs 17 residues. The CDR3 DNA is TGTGCCACCAGTGATCCCACGGGGCCGACGAACACCGGGGAGCTGTTTTTT. Translation: CATSDPTGPTNTGELFF.

This clonotype was detected ten times or more. This chain joins TRBV7-2 and TRBJ1-4; TRBD1 might be the D (6 bases). This CDR3 is 15 amino acids long. The V and J ends lost 5 bases and 3 bases respectively, with 13 bases between them. Germline values: CDR1 SGHTA, CDR2 FQGNSA. CDR3 in amino acids: CASSLRQEPNEKLFF. CDR3 DNA: TGTGCCAGCAGCCTGAGACAGGAACCTAATGAAAAACTGTTTTTT. Drawing the rest from reference TRBV7-2 and TRBJ1-4, the complete variable domain is GAGVSQSPSNKVTEKGKDVELRCDPISGHTALYWYRQSLGQGLEFLIYFQGNSAPDKSGLPSDRFSAERTGGSVSTLTIQRTQQEDSAVYLCASSLRQEPNEKLFFGSGTQLSVL.

This chain links TRBV28 with TRBJ2-7; D is undetermined. Germline-derived CDR1 and CDR2 are MDHEN and SYDVKM. The V gene lost 1 base and the J gene lost 3 bases, with 4 bases spanning the gap. There are 12 residues in the CDR3. Here the CDR3 reads CASSLSGYEQYF. The DNA for the CDR3 is TGTGCCAGCAGTTTATCGGGCTACGAGCAGTACTTC. Complete variable domain (other parts from reference TRBV28 and TRBJ2-7): DVKVTQSSRYLVKRTGEKVFLECVQDMDHENMFWYRQDPGLGLRLIYFSYDVKMKEKGDIPEGYSVSREKKERFSLILESASTNQTSMYLCASSLSGYEQYFGPGTRLTVT.

The table lists this clonotype with a few counts. The chain uses TRBV7-3 and TRBJ2-1; 8 bases align to TRBD2. Germline V gene sequence: CDR1 SGHTA, CDR2 FQGTGA. CDR3 size: 15 residues. V gave up 2 bases and J gave up 4 bases; unmatched junction bases: 4. The CDR3 protein is CASSLEAGEYNEQFF. In DNA, the CDR3 is TGTGCCAGCAGCTTAGAAGCGGGAGAGTACAATGAGCAGTTCTTC.